The rows below give T cell receptor beta chains drawn from one sample of a study of blood T cell repertoires in COVID-19. Only in-frame clones appear in the TCRdb table, and some are missing; sequencing was by immunoSEQ multiplex PCR. The sample shows 200,000 to 250,000 clones, 87% of them seen only once. The sequencing sample was made of PBMCs or T cells enriched from blood (not recorded which). The source is a man aged 30-40 years who had recovered from COVID-19. Both conserved end residues are part of each CDR3. D genes are given only for firm matches. Size is stated for part of the rows, as once, few or many counts, or as a class when the clone is expanded.

D | size | J | V | CDR3 | DNA
- | - | TRBJ1-1 | TRBV12-5 | CASGLIRGVNTEAFF | TGTGCTAGTGGTTTGATCCGGGGGGTGAACACTGAAGCTTTCTTT
- | - | TRBJ1-5 | TRBV30 | CAWSSPSRGPQHF | TGTGCCTGGAGCAGCCCATCCAGGGGGCCCCAGCATTTT
- | - | TRBJ1-1 | TRBV19 | CASSIGGMNTEAFF | TGTGCCAGTAGTATTGGGGGGATGAACACTGAAGCTTTCTTT
- | - | TRBJ2-3 | TRBV5-1 | CASSLSDTSTDTQYF | TGCGCCAGCAGCTTATCGGACACTAGCACAGATACGCAGTATTTT
TRBD1 | - | TRBJ2-2 | TRBV11-2 | CASSSIRGPGELFF | TGTGCCAGCAGCTCTATCAGGGGGCCCGGGGAGCTGTTTTTT
TRBD2 | - | TRBJ2-5 | TRBV7-2 | CASSILGLGKVTQYF | TGTGCCAGCAGCATTCTTGGACTAGGGAAGGTGACCCAGTACTTC
- | - | TRBJ1-1 | TRBV9 | CASSPAVNTEAFF | TGTGCCAGCAGTCCCGCGGTAAACACTGAAGCTTTCTTT
- | - | TRBJ1-1 | TRBV19 | CASRDRENTEAFF | TGTGCCAGTAGGGACAGAGAGAACACTGAAGCTTTCTTT
TRBD1 | - | TRBJ1-6 | TRBV10-3 | CAISGQGLWGNSPLHF | TGTGCCATCAGTGGACAGGGACTGTGGGGCAATTCACCCCTCCACTTT
TRBD1 | - | TRBJ1-3 | TRBV5-1 | CASSSDRAGNTIYF | TGCGCCAGCAGCTCGGACAGGGCTGGAAACACCATATATTTT
- | - | TRBJ1-2 | TRBV4-3 | CASSQGPNNPGGYTF | TGCGCCAGCAGCCAAGGCCCAAATAATCCCGGGGGCTACACCTTC
TRBD1 | - | TRBJ2-3 | TRBV12-3/TRBV12-4 | CASTQGADTQYF | TGTGCCAGCACCCAGGGGGCAGATACGCAGTATTTT
TRBD1 | - | TRBJ1-2 | TRBV29-1 | CSVEFGRKTGGGFYGYTF | TGCAGCGTTGAATTCGGAAGAAAGACAGGGGGCGGCTTCTATGGCTACACCTTC
- | - | TRBJ2-7 | TRBV21-1 | CASSNWRWGVDEQYF | TGTGCCAGCAGCAATTGGAGGTGGGGGGTGGACGAGCAGTACTTC
TRBD1 | - | TRBJ1-6 | TRBV28 | CAGSRQTGNNSPLHF | TGTGCCGGCTCAAGGCAGACAGGGAATAATTCACCCCTCCACTTT
- | once | TRBJ1-5 | TRBV9 | CASSIQGLLNQPQHF | TGTGCCAGCAGTATACAGGGCCTCCTCAATCAGCCCCAGCATTTT
TRBD1 | - | TRBJ2-7 | TRBV29-1 | CSAMKDRTGGEQYF | TGCAGCGCTATGAAAGATCGGACAGGGGGCGAGCAGTACTTC
TRBD2 | - | TRBJ2-2 | TRBV5-6 | CASSPRTSGAGELFF | TGTGCCAGCAGCCCAAGGACTAGCGGGGCGGGGGAGCTGTTTTTT
TRBD1 | - | TRBJ1-1 | TRBV7-8 | CASSRRGVLTTEAFF | TGTGCCAGCAGCCGCAGGGGGGTCCTAACGACTGAAGCTTTCTTT
TRBD1 | - | TRBJ1-4 | TRBV6-5 | CASSYSSGQGIKKLFF | TGTGCCAGCAGTTACTCCTCCGGACAGGGGATTAAAAAACTGTTTTTT
- | - | TRBJ2-5 | TRBV7-8 | CASSTRQGARGETQYF | TGTGCCAGCAGCACTCGTCAGGGGGCGCGGGGGGAGACCCAGTACTTC
- | - | TRBJ2-7 | TRBV7-9 | CASSRGGQGYEQYF | TGTGCCAGCAGCCGGGGGGGACAGGGCTACGAGCAGTACTTC
TRBD1 | - | TRBJ1-1 | TRBV7-2 | CASSLVRGQGQTFF | TGTGCCAGCAGCTTAGTTCGAGGACAGGGGCAAACTTTCTTT
TRBD1 | - | TRBJ2-7 | TRBV6-5 | CASIDRAPDEQYF | TGTGCCAGCATCGACAGGGCTCCGGACGAGCAGTACTTC
- | - | TRBJ2-1 | TRBV5-4 | CASSLALGQREFF | TGTGCCAGCAGCTTGGCACTCGGTCAGAGGGAGTTCTTC
- | - | TRBJ2-2 | TRBV5-1 | CASSYYGELFF | TGCGCCAGCAGCTACTACGGGGAGCTGTTTTTT
TRBD2 | - | TRBJ2-5 | TRBV9 | CASSPAGGTETQYF | TGTGCCAGCAGCCCGGCGGGGGGGACAGAGACCCAGTACTTC
- | - | TRBJ1-3 | TRBV11-2 | CASSSGYGQGNTIYF | TGTGCCAGCAGCTCGGGATACGGACAGGGAAACACCATATATTTT
- | - | TRBJ1-1 | TRBV4-3 | CASSQDRDRLEAFF | TGCGCCAGCAGCCAAGATAGAGACAGGCTTGAAGCTTTCTTT
TRBD2 | few | TRBJ2-4 | TRBV27 | CASSLLAGGKNIQYF | TGTGCCAGCAGTTTACTGGCGGGGGGCAAAAACATTCAGTACTTC
TRBD1 | - | TRBJ1-1 | TRBV29-1 | CSGRQGAGGTEAFF | TGCAGCGGCCGACAGGGGGCTGGGGGCACTGAAGCTTTCTTT
- | - | TRBJ1-1 | TRBV2 | CASTQRSGQNTEAFF | TGTGCCAGCACCCAAAGGTCGGGTCAGAACACTGAAGCTTTCTTT
- | - | TRBJ2-5 | TRBV4-2 | CASSQDRGTPVAQYF | TGTGCCAGCAGCCAAGATCGCGGCACCCCAGTGGCCCAGTACTTC
TRBD1 | - | TRBJ1-5 | TRBV6-1 | CASSETGVNQPQHF | TGTGCCAGCAGTGAAACAGGGGTCAATCAGCCCCAGCATTTT
TRBD1 | - | TRBJ1-2 | TRBV9 | CASSVAFQTGTGYTF | TGTGCCAGCAGCGTAGCCTTTCAGACAGGGACCGGCTACACCTTC
- | - | TRBJ2-7 | TRBV5-6 | CASSKDSGQYF | TGTGCCAGCAGCAAGGACAGTGGGCAGTACTTC
- | - | TRBJ2-7 | TRBV2 | CASSEARGYQGEQYF | TGTGCCAGCAGTGAAGCGAGAGGTTATCAGGGCGAGCAGTACTTC
- | - | TRBJ1-4 | TRBV6-5 | CASSILGTPNEKLFF | TGTGCCAGCAGCATACTTGGGACACCGAATGAAAAACTGTTTTTT
- | - | TRBJ2-7 | TRBV19 | CASDNPGIDEQYF | TGTGCCAGCGATAACCCGGGAATAGACGAGCAGTACTTC
TRBD1 | - | TRBJ1-4 | TRBV28 | CASSLRVAGGDEKLFF | TGTGCCAGCAGTTTACGGGTGGCAGGGGGAGATGAAAAACTGTTTTTT
- | - | TRBJ2-4 | TRBV5-8 | CASTGEGGNIQYF | TGTGCCAGCACAGGGGAGGGAGGGAACATTCAGTACTTC
- | - | TRBJ1-1 | TRBV27 | CASSSPRGGTEAFF | TGTGCCAGCAGTTCGCCGCGGGGGGGAACTGAAGCTTTCTTT
- | - | TRBJ2-1 | TRBV27 | CASSPSPGALLNEQFF | TGTGCCAGCAGCCCCTCACCGGGAGCTCTCTTAAATGAGCAGTTCTTC
- | few | TRBJ1-5 | TRBV3-1/TRBV3-2 | CASSRRDINQPQHF | TGTGCCAGCAGCCGCCGGGACATAAATCAGCCCCAGCATTTT
TRBD1 | - | TRBJ1-3 | TRBV10-3 | CAISQGAWGNTIYF | TGTGCCATCAGTCAGGGGGCTTGGGGAAACACCATATATTTT
TRBD1 | - | TRBJ1-2 | TRBV9 | CASSAGTGEAYGYTF | TGTGCCAGCAGCGCGGGGACAGGTGAAGCATATGGCTACACCTTC
- | - | TRBJ2-1 | TRBV12-2 | CASRLAGTGRHEQFF | TGTGCAAGTCGCTTAGCGGGGACAGGGAGGCATGAGCAGTTCTTC
TRBD1 | once | TRBJ2-1 | TRBV5-6 | CASSLQGVFDEQFF | TGTGCCAGCAGCTTGCAGGGGGTTTTTGATGAGCAGTTCTTC
- | - | TRBJ2-5 | TRBV6-2/TRBV6-3 | CASSVVRETQYF | TGTGCCAGCAGCGTAGTGCGAGAGACCCAGTACTTC
- | - | TRBJ1-4 | TRBV29-1 | CSVGGVREKLFF | TGCAGCGTGGGAGGGGTCAGGGAAAAACTGTTTTTT
- | - | TRBJ1-1 | TRBV5-1 | CASSPGVGETEAFF | TGCGCCAGCAGCCCGGGCGTCGGGGAGACTGAAGCTTTCTTT
- | - | TRBJ2-3 | TRBV4-1 | CASSQDRSRGGRTDTQYF | TGCGCCAGCAGCCAAGATAGGTCCAGGGGTGGGCGCACAGATACGCAGTATTTT
- | - | TRBJ2-3 | TRBV11-3 | CASSLAPGHSTDTQYF | TGTGCCAGCAGCTTAGCGCCGGGACACAGCACAGATACGCAGTATTTT
- | - | TRBJ2-1 | TRBV29-1 | CSFRYNEQFF | TGCAGCTTCCGGTACAATGAGCAGTTCTTC